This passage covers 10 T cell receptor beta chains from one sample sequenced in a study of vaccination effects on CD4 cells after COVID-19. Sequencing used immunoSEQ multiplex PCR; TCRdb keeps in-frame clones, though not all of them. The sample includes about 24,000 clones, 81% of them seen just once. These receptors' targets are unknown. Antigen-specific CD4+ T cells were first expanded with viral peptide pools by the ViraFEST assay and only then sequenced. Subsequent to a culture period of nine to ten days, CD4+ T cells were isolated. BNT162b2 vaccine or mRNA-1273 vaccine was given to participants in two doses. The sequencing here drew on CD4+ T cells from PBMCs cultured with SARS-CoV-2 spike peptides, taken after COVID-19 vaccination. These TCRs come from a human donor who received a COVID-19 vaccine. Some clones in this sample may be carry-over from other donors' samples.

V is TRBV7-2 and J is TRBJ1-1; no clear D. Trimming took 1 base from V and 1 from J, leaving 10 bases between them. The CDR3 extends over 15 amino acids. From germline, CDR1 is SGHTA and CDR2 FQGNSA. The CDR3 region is CASSLVFTANTEAFF. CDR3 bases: TGTGCCAGCAGCTTAGTTTTTACGGCGAACACTGAAGCTTTCTTT.

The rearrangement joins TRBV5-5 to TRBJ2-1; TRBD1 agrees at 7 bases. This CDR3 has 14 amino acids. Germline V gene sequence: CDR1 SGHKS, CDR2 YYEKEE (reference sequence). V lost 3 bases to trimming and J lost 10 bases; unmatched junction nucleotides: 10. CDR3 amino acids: CASSSQTGLGEQFF. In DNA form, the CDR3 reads TGTGCCAGCAGCTCTCAGACAGGGTTAGGCGAGCAGTTCTTC.

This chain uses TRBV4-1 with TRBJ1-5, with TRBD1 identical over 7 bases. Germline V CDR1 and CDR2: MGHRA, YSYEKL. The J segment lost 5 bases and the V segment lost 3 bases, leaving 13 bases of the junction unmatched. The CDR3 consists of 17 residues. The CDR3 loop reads CASSQSPGQKYYQPQHF. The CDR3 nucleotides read TGCGCCAGCAGCCAGTCCCCGGGACAGAAGTATTATCAGCCCCAGCATTTT.

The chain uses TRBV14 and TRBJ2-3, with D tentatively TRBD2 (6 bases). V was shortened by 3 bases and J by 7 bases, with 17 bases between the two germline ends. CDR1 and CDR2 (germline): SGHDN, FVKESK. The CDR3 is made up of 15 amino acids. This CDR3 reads CASSQSAGTHNTQYF. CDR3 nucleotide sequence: TGTGCCAGCAGCCAGTCCGCGGGGACCCATAATACGCAGTATTTT.

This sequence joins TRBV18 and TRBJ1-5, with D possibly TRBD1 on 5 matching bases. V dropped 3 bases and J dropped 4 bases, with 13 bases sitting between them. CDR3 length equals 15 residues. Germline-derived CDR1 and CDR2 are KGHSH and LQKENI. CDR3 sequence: CASSPSGERNQPQHF. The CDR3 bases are TGTGCCAGCTCACCCTCGGGGGAACGGAATCAGCCCCAGCATTTT.

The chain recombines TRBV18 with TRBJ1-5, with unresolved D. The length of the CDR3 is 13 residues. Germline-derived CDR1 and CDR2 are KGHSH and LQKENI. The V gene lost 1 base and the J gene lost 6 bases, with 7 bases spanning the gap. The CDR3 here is CASSPRGSQPQHF. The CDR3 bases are TGTGCCAGCTCACCACGGGGTTCTCAGCCCCAGCATTTT.

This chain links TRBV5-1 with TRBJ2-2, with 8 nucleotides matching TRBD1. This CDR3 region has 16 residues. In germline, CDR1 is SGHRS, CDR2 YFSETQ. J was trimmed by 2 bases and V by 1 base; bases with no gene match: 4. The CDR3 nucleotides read TGCGCCAGCAGCTTGTTATCAGGGGGCAACACCGGGGAGCTGTTTTTT. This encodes CASSLLSGGNTGELFF.

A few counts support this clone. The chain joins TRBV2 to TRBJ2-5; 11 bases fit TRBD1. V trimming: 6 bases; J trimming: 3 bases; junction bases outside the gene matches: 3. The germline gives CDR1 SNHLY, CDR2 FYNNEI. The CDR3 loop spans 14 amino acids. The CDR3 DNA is TGTGCCAGCAGGGGGGACAGGGGGAAAGAGACCCAGTACTTC. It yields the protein CASRGDRGKETQYF.

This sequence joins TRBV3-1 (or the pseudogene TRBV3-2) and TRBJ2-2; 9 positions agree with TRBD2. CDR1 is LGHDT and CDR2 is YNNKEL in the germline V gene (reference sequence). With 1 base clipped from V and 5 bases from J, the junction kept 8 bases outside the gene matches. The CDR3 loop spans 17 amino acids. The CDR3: CASSQAALAGRTGELFF. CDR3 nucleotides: TGTGCCAGCAGCCAAGCAGCCCTAGCGGGGAGGACCGGGGAGCTGTTTTTT.

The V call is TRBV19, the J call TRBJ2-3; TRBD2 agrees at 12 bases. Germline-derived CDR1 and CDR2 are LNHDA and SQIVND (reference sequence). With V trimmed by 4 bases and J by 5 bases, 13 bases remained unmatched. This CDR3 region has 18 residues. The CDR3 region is CASSNLASGGALKDTQYF. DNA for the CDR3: TGTGCCAGTAGTAACCTGGCTAGCGGGGGGGCCTTGAAAGATACGCAGTATTTT.